A single sample gave rise to the 30 T cell receptor beta chains below, sequenced in a study of T cell repertoires in aging, cancer and after chemotherapy. TRB rearrangements spanning V, D and J were amplified using mixed TRB-A/B primers. One entry per CDR3 protein, called by TCRdb with MiXCR from the multiplex PCR reads. This table has about 10,000 distinct CDR3 sequences, 25% to 30% appearing once. TCR beta rearrangements were amplified from peripheral blood genomic DNA. The sequenced sample consisted of blood. The receptor set was obtained from a human donor in good health.

The chain joins TRBV19 to TRBJ2-5; 13 nucleotides agree with TRBD2. CDR3 size: 16 residues. Germline V gene sequence: CDR1 LNHDA, CDR2 SQIVND (reference sequence). Trimming at V came to 2 bases and at J to 4 bases, leaving 4 bases not matched to a gene. CDR3 DNA: TGTGCCAGTAGTATACCCCGACTAGCGGGAGGAGAGACCCAGTACTTC. Its protein is CASSIPRLAGGETQYF.

With regard to this clonotype: At one boundary the junction diverges from the germline segment, which might be a read error. This rearrangement joins TRBV15 to TRBJ1-1, with D maybe TRBD1 (5 bases). This CDR3 spans 13 amino acids. Germline V gene sequence: CDR1 LNHNV, CDR2 YYDKDF (reference sequence). For the CDR3, the DNA is TGTGCCACCAGCACCCGTCCGGGGACTGAAACTTTCTTT. It encodes CATSTRPGTETFF.

The chain links TRBV7-9 to TRBJ2-7; possible D gene TRBD2, 6 bases. Per the germline V gene, CDR1 is SEHNR and CDR2 is FQNEAQ (reference sequence). This CDR3 spans 13 amino acids. Trimming removed 1 base at V and 3 bases at J, with 7 bases between. This CDR3 is CASSLGGDYEQYF. Here the CDR3 DNA reads TGTGCCAGCAGCTTAGGCGGGGACTACGAGCAGTACTTC.

The V gene is TRBV9, the J gene TRBJ2-7, with TRBD2 matching over 13 bases. The CDR3 has 15 amino acids. The V and J ends lost 4 bases and 4 bases, in that order; junction bases with no gene match: 5. From germline, CDR1 is SGDLS and CDR2 YYNGEE. The DNA of the CDR3 is TGTGCCAGCAGCCCACGGGGACTAGCGGGGTACGAGCAGTACTTC. It is translated as CASSPRGLAGYEQYF.

Only a few counts were recorded for this clonotype. The J gene is TRBJ1-2, the V gene TRBV5-4, with TRBD1 matching over 8 bases. The CDR3 has 19 amino acids. CDR1 is SGHNT and CDR2 is YYREEE in the germline V gene (reference sequence). The ends lost 5 bases at V and 2 bases at J; junction bases unmatched: 20. CDR3: CASSTSSTLRTGLNYGYTF. DNA for the CDR3: TGTGCCAGCAGTACCTCCTCCACCCTGAGGACAGGGTTAAACTATGGCTACACCTTC.

This clonotype has only a few counts. The chain has TRBV7-2 and TRBJ1-5; maybe TRBD1 (6 bases). Germline V gene lookup returns CDR1 SGHTA and CDR2 FQGNSA. V was clipped by 1 base and J by 8 bases, with 18 bases between them. This CDR3 has 16 residues. The CDR3, as DNA: TGTGCCAGCAGCTTAGTGGGACATCAGCCGGTGGAGCCCCAGCATTTT. This sequence encodes CASSLVGHQPVEPQHF.

This rearrangement joins TRBV28 to TRBJ2-1, with D perhaps matching TRBD2 (5 bases). V lost 5 bases and J 5 bases, leaving 16 bases between the germline ends. This CDR3 is 15 amino acids long. Germline CDR1 reads MDHEN; CDR2 reads SYDVKM. The CDR3 here is CASSLTPRGNNEQFF. The CDR3 nucleotides are TGTGCCAGCAGTCTAACCCCTCGGGGAAACAATGAGCAGTTCTTC.

The V and J genes are TRBV20-1 and TRBJ1-5; D not certain. CDR3 length: 15 amino acids. V was cut by 3 bases and J by 0 bases, with 12 bases left in between. Per germline, CDR1 DFQATT and CDR2 SNEGSKA (reference sequence). The chain's CDR3 is CSASEATISNQPQHF. CDR3 nucleotide sequence: TGCAGTGCTAGCGAGGCGACAATTAGCAATCAGCCCCAGCATTTT.

The chain combines TRBV10-2 with TRBJ2-3; TRBD2 matches 7 bases. Germline-derived CDR1 and CDR2 are WSHSY and SAAADI. The length of the CDR3 is 17 residues. Losses at the gene ends were 3 bases for V and 0 bases for J; bases not matched to a gene: 9. Here the CDR3 DNA reads TGCGCCAGCAGTGACGGGGCTAGCGGATATAGCACAGATACGCAGTATTTT. Translated, it gives CASSDGASGYSTDTQYF.

In nucleotides, the CDR3 is TGTGCCACCCAGGTCGGGGGGGCGTTAAACATTCAGTACTTC. Encoded protein: CATQVGGALNIQYF. The V and J genes are TRBV5-6 and TRBJ2-4, with 8 bases matching TRBD2. The CDR3 extends over 14 amino acids. The junction had 11 bases not matched to a gene; V was cut back by 9 bases and J by 6 bases. Germline V gene lookup returns CDR1 SGHDT and CDR2 YYEEEE.

This clonotype was seen only a few times. This chain links TRBV27 with TRBJ2-1, with 13 bases aligning to TRBD2. This CDR3 has 14 amino acids. Germline V gives CDR1 MNHEY, CDR2 SMNVEV (reference sequence). The V gene end was trimmed by 5 bases and the J gene end by 8 bases; junction bases not matched to a gene: 3. CDR3 sequence reads: CASSGLAGEDEQFF. The CDR3 bases are TGTGCCAGCAGTGGACTAGCGGGGGAAGATGAGCAGTTCTTC.

The rearrangement uses TRBV6-6 and TRBJ2-3; TRBD2 aligns across 12 bases. The CDR3 is 21 amino acids. V shed 6 bases and J 2 bases; nucleotides not matched to a gene: 21. CDR1 and CDR2 (germline): MNHNY, SVGAGI (reference sequence). Here the CDR3 DNA reads TGTGCCAGCAGCCTGCCTCCTGGCCTAGCGGGAGGGCCCTCTATCACAGATACGCAGTATTTT. Translation: CASSLPPGLAGGPSITDTQYF.

This chain links TRBV12-3 or TRBV12-4 with TRBJ2-4; 9 nucleotides line up with TRBD1. Trimming at V came to 3 bases and at J to 6 bases, leaving 3 bases not matched to a gene. The CDR3 loop spans 14 amino acids. CDR3 amino acids: CASSFGGQGNIQYF. The CDR3 DNA reads TGTGCCAGCAGTTTCGGGGGACAGGGAAACATTCAGTACTTC.

The rearrangement links TRBV19 to TRBJ1-5, with D unclear. Germline CDR1 is LNHDA and CDR2 is SQIVND (reference sequence). The CDR3 contains 13 residues. Deletions cut 1 base from V and 8 bases from J, with 9 bases between. The CDR3 reads CASSIGRKEPQHF. The CDR3 region has the DNA TGTGCCAGTAGTATAGGTCGGAAAGAGCCCCAGCATTTT.

The chain carries TRBV15 and TRBJ2-5; D is ambiguous. Looked up from germline, CDR1 is LNHNV and CDR2 is YYDKDF (reference sequence). V lost 1 base, J lost 5 bases, and 11 bases lay in between. The CDR3 extends over 14 amino acids. CDR3 loop: CATSRGTVRETQYF. The DNA for the CDR3 is TGTGCCACCAGCAGAGGGACCGTACGGGAGACCCAGTACTTC.

V usage is TRBV5-1 and J usage is TRBJ2-1, with TRBD2 matching over 9 bases. Germline lookup yields CDR1 SGHRS and CDR2 YFSETQ. The CDR3 is made up of 15 amino acids. Trimming at V came to 4 bases and at J to 6 bases, leaving 8 bases not matched to a gene. The CDR3 DNA reads TGCGCCAGCAGCGTAATAGCGGGGGATCTCAATGAGCAGTTCTTC. Its translation is CASSVIAGDLNEQFF.

In this sample, this clonotype turned up a few times. The chain has TRBV15 and TRBJ2-1; 10 nucleotides agree with TRBD2. Trimming removed 10 bases from V and 5 bases from J; junction bases left unmatched: 20. This CDR3 is 18 amino acids long. The V gene's germline CDR1 is LNHNV and CDR2 YYDKDF (reference sequence). The CDR3 region has the DNA TGTGCCAGCCTGGTGAGCGGGAGGGCAATGGAGTGTAACAATGAGCAGTTCTTC. Amino acids: CASLVSGRAMECNNEQFF.

This clonotype is medium-sized within its sample. The chain uses TRBV27 and TRBJ2-7, with 13 bases matching TRBD2. The CDR3 spans 14 residues. Germline-derived CDR1 and CDR2 are MNHEY and SMNVEV (reference sequence). The junction had 3 bases not matched to a gene; V was cut back by 5 bases and J by 5 bases. CDR3 nucleotide sequence: TGTGCCAGCAGTACAGGACTAGCGGGAGACGAGCAGTACTTC. Protein sequence: CASSTGLAGDEQYF.

Concerning this clonotype: A much bigger clone sits one base away, suggesting this may be a read error. The conserved closing phenylalanine or tryptophan is absent in this CDR3, likely reflecting a read error. This chain joins TRBV29-1 and TRBJ2-1; TRBD2 matches at 7 bases. V shed 0 bases, J shed 8 bases, and the junction held 10 bases outside the gene matches. The CDR3 spans 15 residues. Looked up from germline, CDR1 is SQVTM and CDR2 is ANQGSEA. In DNA form, the CDR3 reads TGCAGCGTTGAAGATGTCCTAGCTACTAGCGATGAGCAGTTCTTA. Residues: CSVEDVLATSDEQFL.

This chain connects TRBV5-4 to TRBJ1-6; D is unclear. The CDR3 is 15 amino acids. Germline V gene sequence: CDR1 SGHNT, CDR2 YYREEE (reference sequence). Trimming took off 1 base at V and 0 bases at J, with 5 bases between the two ends. The CDR3 sequence is CASSLWSSYNSPLHF. CDR3 DNA: TGTGCCAGCAGCTTGTGGAGCTCCTATAATTCACCCCTCCACTTT.

This clonotype was counted between two and nine times. The chain links TRBV11-1 to TRBJ2-1; D not certain. V gave up 5 bases and J gave up 6 bases, with 11 bases separating them. There are 13 residues in the CDR3. From germline, CDR1 is SGHAT and CDR2 FQDESV (reference sequence). CDR3 nucleotides: TGTGCCAGCAGCCCCCTCTCATTCAATGAGCAGTTCTTC. Its protein product is CASSPLSFNEQFF.

By sample fraction, this clonotype is medium-sized (0.01 to 0.1%). The chain combines TRBV30 with TRBJ1-1; tentative D call: TRBD1 (5 bases). The CDR3 has 10 amino acids. Trimming pared 6 bases from V and 6 bases from J, leaving 8 bases between. CDR1 is GTSNPN, CDR2 SVGIG, per germline (reference sequence). The CDR3 loop is CACTGSEAFF. In DNA form, the CDR3 reads TGTGCCTGTACAGGCTCTGAAGCTTTCTTT.

This clonotype came up a few times. CDR3 nucleotides: TGTGCCAGTAGGGGGGCAGGGGAAACCGGGGAGCTGTTTTTT. Protein product: CASRGAGETGELFF. The chain couples TRBV19 to TRBJ2-2; D possibly corresponds to TRBD1 (6 bases). The CDR3 sequence is 14 residues long. CDR1 LNHDA and CDR2 SQIVND come from the germline V gene (reference sequence). V lost 6 bases to trimming and J lost 5 bases, with 13 bases between them.

This clonotype showed up just a few times. The chain couples TRBV6-4 to TRBJ2-2; 7 positions match TRBD1. The V segment lost 6 bases and the J segment 3 bases; nucleotides outside the gene matches: 4. This CDR3 contains 14 residues. The germline gives CDR1 MRHNA, CDR2 SNTAGT. The CDR3: CASRTGTDTGELFF. The CDR3 DNA reads TGTGCCAGCAGGACAGGGACCGACACCGGGGAGCTGTTTTTT.

This chain connects TRBV5-1 to TRBJ2-1, with 13 bases lining up with TRBD2. J lost 9 bases, V lost 4 bases, and 10 bases had no gene match. The CDR3 runs 16 residues. The germline V gene encodes CDR1 SGHRS and CDR2 YFSETQ. CDR3 in amino acids: CASSPPTSGRYSEQFF. The CDR3 nucleotides read TGCGCCAGCAGCCCCCCGACTAGCGGGAGGTATTCTGAGCAGTTCTTC.

Within the sample, this clonotype is medium-sized. This sequence joins TRBV27 and TRBJ2-7; 8 bases are shared with TRBD1. V gave up 6 bases and J gave up 5 bases; unmatched junction bases: 12. The length of the CDR3 is 15 residues. Germline lookup yields CDR1 MNHEY and CDR2 SMNVEV (reference sequence). DNA for the CDR3: TGTGCCAGCAGCCAGGGGGCTGGTATCTTTCACGAGCAGTACTTC. This gives the protein CASSQGAGIFHEQYF.

This clonotype showed up just a few times. The gene calls are TRBV6-6 and TRBJ2-1, with 13 bases matching TRBD2. This CDR3 comprises 18 residues. Losses at the gene ends were 2 bases for V and 7 bases for J; bases not matched to a gene: 11. The germline CDR1 and CDR2 sequences are MNHNY and SVGAGI (reference sequence). The CDR3 protein is CASSYRTSGSVLGNEQFF. The CDR3 region has the DNA TGTGCCAGCAGTTACCGGACTAGCGGGAGTGTTTTAGGGAATGAGCAGTTCTTC.

This clonotype was detected only a few times. V and J are TRBV7-3 and TRBJ2-5; 10 bases are shared with TRBD2. Germline CDR1 is SGHTA and CDR2 is FQGTGA. The CDR3 consists of 18 residues. J was trimmed by 5 bases and V by 2 bases; bases with no gene match: 14. This CDR3 is CASSLVPSGRGSKETQYF. The CDR3, as DNA: TGTGCCAGCAGCTTAGTTCCTAGCGGGAGAGGTAGTAAGGAGACCCAGTACTTC. The whole variable domain, remainder taken from reference TRBV7-3 and TRBJ2-5, is GAGVSQTPSNKVTEKGKYVELRCDPISGHTALYWYRQSLGQGPEFLIYFQGTGAADDSGLPNDRFFAVRPEGSVSTLKIQRTERGDSAVYLCASSLVPSGRGSKETQYFGPGTRLLVL.

A single count supports this clonotype. V usage is TRBV20-1 and J usage is TRBJ2-7; 7 positions match TRBD2. From germline, CDR1 is DFQATT and CDR2 SNEGSKA (reference sequence). The J segment lost 3 bases and the V segment lost 1 base, leaving 6 bases of the junction unmatched. The CDR3 runs to 14 residues. CDR3 amino acids: CSARVASGVYEQYF. Here the CDR3 DNA reads TGCAGTGCTAGAGTGGCTAGCGGAGTCTACGAGCAGTACTTC.

This chain connects TRBV7-6 to TRBJ2-5, with TRBD1 identical over 9 bases. Looked up from germline, CDR1 is SGHVS and CDR2 is FNYEAQ. Germline trimming cut 5 bases from V and 4 bases from J; bases unmatched to any gene: 11. The length of the CDR3 is 16 residues. DNA for the CDR3: TGTGCCAGCAGCCTTAGGACAGGGGTCGTTGGAGAGACCCAGTACTTC. Its protein product is CASSLRTGVVGETQYF.